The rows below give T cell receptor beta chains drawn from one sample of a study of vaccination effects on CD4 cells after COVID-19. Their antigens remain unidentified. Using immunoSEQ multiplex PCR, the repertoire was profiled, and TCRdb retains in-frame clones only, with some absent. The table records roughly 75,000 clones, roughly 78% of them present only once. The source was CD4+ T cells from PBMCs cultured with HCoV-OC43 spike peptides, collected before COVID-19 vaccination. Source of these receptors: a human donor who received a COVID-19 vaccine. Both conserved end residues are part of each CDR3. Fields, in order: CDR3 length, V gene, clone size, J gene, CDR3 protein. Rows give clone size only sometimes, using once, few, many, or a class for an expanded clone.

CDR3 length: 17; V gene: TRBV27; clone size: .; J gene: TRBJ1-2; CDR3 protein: CASSLRRSSITWDGYTF
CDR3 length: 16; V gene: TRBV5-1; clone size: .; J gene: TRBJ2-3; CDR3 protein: CASSLLLGGDTDTQYF
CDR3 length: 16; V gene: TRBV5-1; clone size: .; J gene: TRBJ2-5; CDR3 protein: CASSRFGGGNQETQYF
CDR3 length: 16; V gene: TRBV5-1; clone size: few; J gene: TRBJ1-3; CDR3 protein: CASSLAGTGAGNTIYF
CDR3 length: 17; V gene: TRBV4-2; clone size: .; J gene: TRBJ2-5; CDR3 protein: CASSQESGRTGPETQYF
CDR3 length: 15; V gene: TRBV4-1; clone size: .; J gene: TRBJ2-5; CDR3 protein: CASSQPTQGKETQYF
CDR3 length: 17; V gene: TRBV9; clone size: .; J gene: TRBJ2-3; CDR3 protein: CASSPNWGGGMTDTQYF
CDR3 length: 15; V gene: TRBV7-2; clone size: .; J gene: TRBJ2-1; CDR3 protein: CASSLGGGHSNEQFF
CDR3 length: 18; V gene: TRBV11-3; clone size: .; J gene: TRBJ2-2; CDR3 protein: CASSYTGQTLSNTGELFF
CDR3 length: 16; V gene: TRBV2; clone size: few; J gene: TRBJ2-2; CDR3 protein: CASSEAPFRNTGELFF
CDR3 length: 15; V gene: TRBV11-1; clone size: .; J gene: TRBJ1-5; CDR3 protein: CASSFKDRSNQPQHF